The 32 T cell receptor beta chains listed next were all sequenced from one sample in a study of blood T cell repertoires in COVID-19. Sequencing was performed with immunoSEQ multiplex PCR; in TCRdb, only in-frame clones are kept and a portion is missing. Of roughly 140,000 clones in the sample, about 82% were seen once. Material: peripheral blood. The origin of the receptors is a woman in her 40s with active or convalescent COVID-19.

The chain recombines TRBV11-2 with TRBJ1-1, with no clear D. Germline V CDR1 and CDR2: SGHAT, FQNNGV. The V and J ends lost 1 base and 1 base respectively, with 7 bases between them. The length of the CDR3 is 14 residues. CDR3 nucleotides: TGTGCCAGCAGCTTAGGGCAAAAGAACACTGAAGCTTTCTTT. This sequence encodes CASSLGQKNTEAFF.

The chain combines TRBV28 with TRBJ2-1; maybe TRBD1 (5 bases). The V and J ends lost 3 bases and 6 bases respectively, with 12 bases between them. The CDR3 sequence is 14 residues long. Germline CDR1 and CDR2: MDHEN and SYDVKM. The CDR3 DNA reads as TGTGCCAGCAGTTTGGACAACCGAGGCAATGAGCAGTTCTTC. Translation gives CASSLDNRGNEQFF.

This clone appeared once. The genes are TRBV7-6 and TRBJ1-1, with D possibly TRBD1 on 6 matching bases. Germline V gene data show CDR1 as SGHVS and CDR2 as FNYEAQ. This CDR3 comprises 15 residues. The V gene lost 5 bases and the J gene lost 2 bases, with 15 bases spanning the gap. In nucleotides, the CDR3 is TGTGCCAGCAGCCTAAGTGGGGGGGGCAACACTGAAGCTTTCTTT. Its translation: CASSLSGGGNTEAFF.

The V gene is TRBV19, the J gene TRBJ1-1; perhaps TRBD1 as D (6 bases). The V gene lost 7 bases and the J gene lost 3 bases, with 12 bases spanning the gap. The CDR3 extends over 13 amino acids. Germline CDR1 LNHDA, CDR2 SQIVND (reference sequence). CDR3 residues: CASNRDTDTEAFF. The CDR3, as DNA: TGTGCCAGTAACCGGGACACAGACACTGAAGCTTTCTTT.

This chain connects TRBV10-3 to TRBJ1-6, with D hard to call. Trimming cost V 3 bases and J 8 bases, with 5 bases left between them. This CDR3 is built from 12 residues. Per germline, CDR1 ENHRY and CDR2 SYGVKD. CDR3 sequence reads: CAISEADSPLHF. DNA of the CDR3: TGTGCCATCAGTGAAGCCGATTCACCCCTCCACTTT.

The rearrangement joins TRBV10-3 to TRBJ2-1; unclear D gene. V lost 10 bases to trimming and J lost 0 bases, with 10 bases between them. The CDR3 covers 13 residues. In germline, CDR1 is ENHRY, CDR2 SYGVKD. In DNA form, the CDR3 reads TGTGCCACCGTAGAAACCTCCTACAATGAGCAGTTCTTC. It translates to CATVETSYNEQFF.

This chain connects TRBV18 to TRBJ1-5, with 9 bases matching TRBD1. This CDR3 is 15 amino acids long. Germline values: CDR1 KGHSH, CDR2 LQKENI. V lost 0 bases, J lost 6 bases, and 3 bases stayed unmatched. The CDR3: CASSPPGQGTQPQHF. In nucleotides, the CDR3 is TGTGCCAGCTCACCACCGGGACAGGGCACTCAGCCCCAGCATTTT.

The CDR3 region has the DNA TGTGCCAGCAGCCTCGCGGGGACTAATGAAAAACTGTTTTTT. Translating it yields CASSLAGTNEKLFF. The V call is TRBV6-5, the J call TRBJ1-4; D unresolved. CDR1 and CDR2 (germline): MNHEY, SVGAGI. The ends were cut back, 6 bases at V and 2 bases at J, with 10 bases in the middle. The CDR3 contains 14 residues.

This sequence joins TRBV6-5 and TRBJ1-1, with 8 bases identical to TRBD1. Germline V gene sequence: CDR1 MNHEY, CDR2 SVGAGI. The CDR3 loop spans 11 amino acids. The junction had 6 bases not matched to a gene; V was cut back by 7 bases and J by 11 bases. CDR3 sequence reads: CASTVDRAAFF. The CDR3 DNA follows: TGTGCCAGCACCGTGGACAGGGCGGCTTTCTTT.

This sequence joins TRBV6-5 and TRBJ1-4, with a weak D call TRBD1 (5 bases). V lost 2 bases and J lost 3, with 10 bases in between. The CDR3 runs to 15 residues. Germline CDR1 reads MNHEY; CDR2 reads SVGAGI. The CDR3, as DNA: TGTGCCAGCAGTTACCAGGGTACGGCTAATGAAAAACTGTTTTTT. This codes for CASSYQGTANEKLFF.

This chain links TRBV7-2 with TRBJ2-1; a weak D match, TRBD1 (6 bases). From germline, CDR1 is SGHTA and CDR2 FQGNSA. The CDR3 is made up of 13 amino acids. With 5 bases removed from V and 8 bases from J, the gap between germline ends came to 13 bases. CDR3 nucleotide sequence: TGTGCCAGCAGCCAGGGGTTTTATGATGAGCAGTTCTTC. This sequence encodes CASSQGFYDEQFF. Full variable domain (missing parts from reference TRBV7-2 and TRBJ2-1): GAGVSQSPSNKVTEKGKDVELRCDPISGHTALYWYRQSLGQGLEFLIYFQGNSAPDKSGLPSDRFSAERTGGSVSTLTIQRTQQEDSAVYLCASSQGFYDEQFFGPGTRLTVL.

J is TRBJ1-2 and V is TRBV29-1; 7 bases are a match to TRBD1. From germline, CDR1 is SQVTM and CDR2 ANQGSEA. The CDR3 is made up of 15 amino acids. Unmatched junction bases numbered 14, after V lost 6 bases and J lost 4 bases. CDR3 DNA sequence: TGCAGCGTCGCCTGGACAGGCGACCCAAGCTATGGCTACACCTTC. It codes for CSVAWTGDPSYGYTF.

This chain connects TRBV11-2 to TRBJ1-1, with 7 nucleotides matching TRBD1. This CDR3 is built from 13 residues. After removal of 1 base from V and 7 bases from J, the junction contained 3 bases not matched to a gene. Germline V gives CDR1 SGHAT, CDR2 FQNNGV. DNA of the CDR3: TGTGCCAGCAGCTTAGCGAGACAGGGTGAAGCTTTCTTT. This sequence encodes CASSLARQGEAFF.

This chain uses TRBV7-2 with TRBJ2-5; weak D call: TRBD2 (6 bases). The CDR3 contains 14 residues. V lost 5 bases to trimming and J lost 5 bases, with 15 bases between them. Germline V gives CDR1 SGHTA, CDR2 FQGNSA. The CDR3 DNA sequence: TGTGCCAGCAGCCCGGGGAGGCGGGGCGAGACCCAGTACTTC. Translated, it gives CASSPGRRGETQYF.

The chain carries TRBV5-6 and TRBJ1-1; D is uncertain. Germline CDR1 reads SGHDT; CDR2 reads YYEEEE. V lost 4 bases to trimming and J lost 7 bases, with 14 bases between them. The CDR3 loop spans 13 amino acids. Here the CDR3 reads CASSPRPTGEAFF. The CDR3 DNA is TGTGCCAGCAGCCCTAGGCCTACCGGTGAAGCTTTCTTT.

The rearrangement links TRBV13 to TRBJ1-1, with 10 bases matching TRBD1. Germline CDR1 is PRHDT and CDR2 is FYEKMQ (reference sequence). V lost 5 bases to trimming and J lost 6 bases; unmatched junction nucleotides: 6. The CDR3 is made up of 14 amino acids. The CDR3 reads CASSGTGAGAEAFF. The CDR3 DNA follows: TGTGCCAGCAGCGGGACAGGGGCGGGGGCTGAAGCTTTCTTT.

This chain links TRBV5-1 with TRBJ2-7, with D possibly being TRBD1 (6 bases). Germline V gene data show CDR1 as SGHRS and CDR2 as YFSETQ. The CDR3 covers 14 residues. V lost 0 bases and J lost 1, with 8 bases in between. DNA of the CDR3: TGCGCCAGCAGCTTGGAAGGGGGATCCTACGAGCAGTACTTC. Protein product: CASSLEGGSYEQYF.

This chain links TRBV5-1 with TRBJ1-1; tentatively, D is TRBD1 (6 bases). Trimming stripped 4 bases from V and 2 bases from J, with 15 bases between. Germline assignment: CDR1 SGHRS and CDR2 YFSETQ. This CDR3 is built from 15 residues. CDR3 region: CASSLNSGENTEAFF. CDR3 DNA: TGCGCCAGCAGCCTGAATTCAGGGGAAAACACTGAAGCTTTCTTT.

The rearrangement joins TRBV5-1 to TRBJ1-2, with 7 bases lining up with TRBD1. After removal of 10 bases from V and 5 bases from J, the junction contained 14 bases not matched to a gene. Per the germline V gene, CDR1 is SGHRS and CDR2 is YFSETQ. The CDR3 extends over 14 amino acids. The CDR3 loop reads CASNTGDRSYGYTF. The CDR3 DNA sequence: TGCGCCTCAAACACTGGGGACAGAAGTTATGGCTACACCTTC.

The gene calls are TRBV5-6 and TRBJ1-5, with TRBD1 as a possible D gene (5 bases). This CDR3 is 15 amino acids long. Germline V lookup: CDR1 SGHDT, CDR2 YYEEEE. V was shortened by 1 base and J by 1 base, with 9 bases between the two germline ends. CDR3 in amino acids: CASSLFDRSNQPQHF. The CDR3 bases are TGTGCCAGCAGCTTGTTTGACAGAAGCAATCAGCCCCAGCATTTT.

The chain employs TRBV19 and TRBJ2-7; TRBD2 might be the D (5 bases). CDR1 and CDR2 (germline): LNHDA, SQIVND (reference sequence). There are 14 residues in the CDR3. V was cut by 0 bases and J by 1 base, with 7 bases left in between. The CDR3 protein is CASSIDRRSYEQYF. In DNA, the CDR3 is TGTGCCAGTAGTATAGACAGGAGGTCCTACGAGCAGTACTTC.

The V gene is TRBV6-5, the J gene TRBJ2-5; the match to TRBD1 covers 11 bases. The CDR3 is made up of 15 amino acids. J was trimmed by 2 bases and V by 4 bases; bases with no gene match: 3. CDR1 and CDR2 from the germline V gene are MNHEY and SVGAGI. The CDR3 spells CASSSGDRGQETQYF. The CDR3 bases are TGTGCCAGCAGTTCCGGGGACAGGGGGCAAGAGACCCAGTACTTC.

The chain is built from TRBV5-6 and TRBJ1-1; 7 bases align to TRBD1. The V segment lost 0 bases and the J segment 4 bases; nucleotides outside the gene matches: 6. The CDR3 has 15 amino acids. Germline V lookup: CDR1 SGHDT, CDR2 YYEEEE. The CDR3 here is CASSLDRGLPTEAFF. CDR3 DNA sequence: TGTGCCAGCAGCTTGGACAGGGGCCTTCCCACTGAAGCTTTCTTT.

The chain employs TRBV19 and TRBJ1-5, with TRBD1 matching over 8 bases. Germline trimming cut 0 bases from V and 4 bases from J; bases unmatched to any gene: 5. The V gene's germline CDR1 is LNHDA and CDR2 SQIVND (reference sequence). The CDR3 runs 16 residues. The CDR3 DNA is TGTGCCAGTAGTATAGACTGGACAGGGAGTAATCAGCCCCAGCATTTT. It translates to CASSIDWTGSNQPQHF.

The V gene is TRBV28, the J gene TRBJ1-2, with D possibly matching TRBD1 (5 bases). Trimming removed 3 bases at V and 7 bases at J, with 12 bases between. Germline CDR1 reads MDHEN; CDR2 reads SYDVKM. The CDR3 has 13 amino acids. In DNA form, the CDR3 reads TGTGCCAGCAGTTTGACGACAGTAACTGGCTACACCTTC. It is translated as CASSLTTVTGYTF.

The chain has TRBV6-5 and TRBJ2-7; weak D call: TRBD2 (5 bases). Trimming stripped 7 bases from V and 5 bases from J, with 21 bases between. This CDR3 region has 15 residues. The germline CDR1 and CDR2 sequences are MNHEY and SVGAGI. This CDR3 reads CASTTRLEDPHEQYF. In nucleotides, the CDR3 is TGTGCCAGCACCACGCGGCTGGAGGACCCCCACGAGCAGTACTTC.

V gene TRBV5-1 combines with J gene TRBJ2-2; TRBD2 agrees at 7 bases. V lost 1 base and J lost 3; bases outside the gene matches: 0. CDR1 and CDR2 (germline): SGHRS, YFSETQ. The CDR3 consists of 14 residues. The CDR3 loop reads CASSLLADTGELFF. DNA of the CDR3: TGCGCCAGCAGCTTGCTAGCGGACACCGGGGAGCTGTTTTTT.

V gene TRBV6-5 combines with J gene TRBJ2-7; no definite D call. Looked up from germline, CDR1 is MNHEY and CDR2 is SVGAGI. V gave up 0 bases and J gave up 6 bases, with 12 bases separating them. The length of the CDR3 is 14 residues. Here the CDR3 DNA reads TGTGCCAGCAGTTACTCCAGATTAGCCATCGAGCAGTACTTC. Translating gives CASSYSRLAIEQYF.

The chain joins TRBV19 to TRBJ1-5; D unresolved. Germline CDR1 reads LNHDA; CDR2 reads SQIVND (reference sequence). The CDR3 spans 14 residues. V was shortened by 7 bases and J by 4 bases, with 14 bases between the two germline ends. Written as DNA, the CDR3 is TGTGCCAGTAAGTTTTGGAGTGATAATCAGCCCCAGCATTTT. It translates to CASKFWSDNQPQHF. Based on the CDR3 plus reference TRBV19 and TRBJ1-5, the full variable domain is DGGITQSPKYLFRKEGQNVTLSCEQNLNHDAMYWYRQDPGQGLRLIYYSQIVNDFQKGDIAEGYSVSREKKESFPLTVTSAQKNPTAFYLCASKFWSDNQPQHFGDGTRLSIL.

The chain carries TRBV18 and TRBJ1-6; 10 nucleotides line up with TRBD1. The germline gives CDR1 KGHSH, CDR2 LQKENI. The CDR3 extends over 15 amino acids. J lost 9 bases, V lost 0 bases, and 2 bases had no gene match. In DNA, the CDR3 is TGTGCCAGCTCACCACCGGGACAGGGGAGTTCACCCCTCCACTTT. This encodes CASSPPGQGSSPLHF.

This clone occurred many times. This sequence joins TRBV7-2 and TRBJ2-5; 8 bases agree with TRBD2. CDR1 is SGHTA and CDR2 is FQGNSA in the germline V gene. With V trimmed by 5 bases and J by 5 bases, 13 bases remained unmatched. This CDR3 contains 16 residues. In DNA, the CDR3 is TGTGCCAGCAGCCCTGACGGGGCGGGAGGCGGGGAGACCCAGTACTTC. Amino acids: CASSPDGAGGGETQYF.

This clone was seen only a few times. The chain links TRBV19 to TRBJ2-5, with TRBD1 matching over 9 bases. The CDR3 loop spans 17 amino acids. The germline V gene encodes CDR1 LNHDA and CDR2 SQIVND (reference sequence). With V trimmed by 3 bases and J by 6 bases, 14 bases remained unmatched. CDR3 region: CASSIGVGTGLTKTQYF. The CDR3, as DNA: TGTGCCAGTAGTATCGGGGTGGGGACAGGGTTAACTAAGACCCAGTACTTC.